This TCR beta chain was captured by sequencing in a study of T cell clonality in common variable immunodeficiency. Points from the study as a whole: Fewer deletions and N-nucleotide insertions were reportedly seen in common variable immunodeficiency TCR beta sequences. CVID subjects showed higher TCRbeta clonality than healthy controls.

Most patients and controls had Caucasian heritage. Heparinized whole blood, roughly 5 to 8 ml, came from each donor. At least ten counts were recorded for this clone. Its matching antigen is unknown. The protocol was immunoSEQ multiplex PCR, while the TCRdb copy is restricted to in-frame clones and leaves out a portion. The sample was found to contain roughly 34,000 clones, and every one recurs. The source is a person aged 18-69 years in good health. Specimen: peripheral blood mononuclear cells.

The CDR3 is CSATPTVNNEQFF. CDR3 bases read: TGCAGTGCTACTCCGACTGTGAACAATGAG. The genes are TRBV20-1 and TRBJ2-1, with unresolved D. The CDR3 end lies 3 residues beyond the end of the read and is filled in from the germline J gene. CDR3 length equals 13 residues. Looked up from germline, CDR1 is DFQATT and CDR2 is SNEGSKA (reference sequence). V gave up 4 bases and J gave up 5 bases, with 12 bases separating them.